Here is one T cell receptor (beta chain) with its context. Germline V gene lookup returns CDR1 SGHTA and CDR2 FQGTGA. The CDR3 is 16 amino acids. The ends lost 1 base at V and 2 bases at J; junction bases unmatched: 0. These data are taken from a study of T-cell memory formation after mild COVID-19. MiXCR, applied by TCRdb to the 5' RACE reads, yields one record per CDR3 protein. The sample has approximately 480,000 distinct CDR3 sequences, roughly 18% seen once; the top ten hold 9% to 15%. The source is an adult woman who had mild COVID-19 (a few samples of this study predate the infection). Cell type and time point are not known. Sequenced material: PBMCs or a T cell subset sorted from them (not recorded which). V usage is TRBV7-3 and J usage is TRBJ1-6; 9 bases are a match to TRBD1. DNA of the CDR3: TGTGCCAGCAGCTTAAGGACAGGGGCCTATAATTCACCCCTCCACTTT. Its translation: CASSLRTGAYNSPLHF.